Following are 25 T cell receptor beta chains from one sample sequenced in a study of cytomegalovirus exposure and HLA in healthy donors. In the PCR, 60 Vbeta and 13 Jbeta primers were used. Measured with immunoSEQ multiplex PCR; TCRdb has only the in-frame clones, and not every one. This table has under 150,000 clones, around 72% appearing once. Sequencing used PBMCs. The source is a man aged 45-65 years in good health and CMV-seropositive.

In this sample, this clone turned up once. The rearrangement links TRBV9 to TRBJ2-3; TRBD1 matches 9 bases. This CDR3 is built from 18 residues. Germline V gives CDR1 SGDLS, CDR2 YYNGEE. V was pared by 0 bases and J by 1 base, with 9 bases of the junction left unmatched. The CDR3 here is CASSVAPLTGGRTDTQYF. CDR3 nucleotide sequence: TGTGCCAGCAGCGTAGCCCCTTTAACAGGGGGCCGCACAGATACGCAGTATTTT.

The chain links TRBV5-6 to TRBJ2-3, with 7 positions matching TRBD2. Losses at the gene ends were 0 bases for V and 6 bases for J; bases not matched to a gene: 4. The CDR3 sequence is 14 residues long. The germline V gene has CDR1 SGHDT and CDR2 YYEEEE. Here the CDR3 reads CASSLGGSGDTQYF. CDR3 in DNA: TGTGCCAGCAGCTTGGGCGGGAGCGGGGATACGCAGTATTTT.

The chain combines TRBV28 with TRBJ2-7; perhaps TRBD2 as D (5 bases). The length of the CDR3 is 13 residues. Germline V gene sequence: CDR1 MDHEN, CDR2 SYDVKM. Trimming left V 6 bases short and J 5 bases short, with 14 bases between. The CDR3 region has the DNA TGTGCCAGCAGCACTAATCTGCGGGACGAGCAGTACTTC. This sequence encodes CASSTNLRDEQYF.

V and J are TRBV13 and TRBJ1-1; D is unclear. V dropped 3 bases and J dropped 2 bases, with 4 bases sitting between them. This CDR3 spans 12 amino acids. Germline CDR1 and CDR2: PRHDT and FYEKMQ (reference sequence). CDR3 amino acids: CASSFQNTEAFF. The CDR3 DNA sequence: TGTGCCAGCAGCTTTCAAAACACTGAAGCTTTCTTT. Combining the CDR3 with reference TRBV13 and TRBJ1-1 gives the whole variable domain AAGVIQSPRHLIKEKRETATLKCYPIPRHDTVYWYQQGPGQDPQFLISFYEKMQSDKGSIPDRFSAQQFSDYHSELNMSSLELGDSALYFCASSFQNTEAFFGQGTRLTVV.

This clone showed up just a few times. The CDR3 is CASRRGPWPGELFF. DNA of the CDR3: TGTGCCAGTAGGCGAGGCCCGTGGCCCGGGGAGCTGTTTTTT. The genes are TRBV19 and TRBJ2-2, with D unresolved. Trimming shortened V by 6 bases and J by 6 bases, and 14 bases separated the two germline ends. There are 14 residues in the CDR3. Germline V gene sequence: CDR1 LNHDA, CDR2 SQIVND (reference sequence).

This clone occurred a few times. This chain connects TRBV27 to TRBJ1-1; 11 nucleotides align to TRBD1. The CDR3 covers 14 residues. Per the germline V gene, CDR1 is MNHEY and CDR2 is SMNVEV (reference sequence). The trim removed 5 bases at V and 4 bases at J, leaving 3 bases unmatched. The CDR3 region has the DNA TGTGCCAGCAGTCTCGGGACAGGGGGCACTGAAGCTTTCTTT. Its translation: CASSLGTGGTEAFF.

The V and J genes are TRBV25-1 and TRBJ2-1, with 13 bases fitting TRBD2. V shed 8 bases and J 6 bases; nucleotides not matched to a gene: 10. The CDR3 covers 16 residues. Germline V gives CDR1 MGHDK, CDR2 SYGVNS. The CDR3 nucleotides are TGTGCCAGCTTCCCTACTAGCGGGAGGGCCTCCAATGAGCAGTTCTTC. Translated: CASFPTSGRASNEQFF.

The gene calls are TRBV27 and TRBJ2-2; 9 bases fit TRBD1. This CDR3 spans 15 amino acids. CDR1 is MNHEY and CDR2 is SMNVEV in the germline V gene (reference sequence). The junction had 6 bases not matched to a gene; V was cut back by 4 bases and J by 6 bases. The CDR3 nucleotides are TGTGCCAGCAGTTCGACGGGACAGGGATCCGGGGAGCTGTTTTTT. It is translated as CASSSTGQGSGELFF.

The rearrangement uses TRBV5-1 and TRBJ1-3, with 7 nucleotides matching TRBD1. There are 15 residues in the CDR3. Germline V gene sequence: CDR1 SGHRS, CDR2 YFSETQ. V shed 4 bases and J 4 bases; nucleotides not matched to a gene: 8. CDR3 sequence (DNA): TGCGCCAGCAGCCCTGAGACAGGGCGGGGAAACACCATATATTTT. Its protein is CASSPETGRGNTIYF.

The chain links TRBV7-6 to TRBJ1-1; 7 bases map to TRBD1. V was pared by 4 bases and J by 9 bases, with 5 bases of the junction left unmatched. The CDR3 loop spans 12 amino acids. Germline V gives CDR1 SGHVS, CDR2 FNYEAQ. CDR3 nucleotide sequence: TGTGCCAGCAGCTCAGACAGGGCGAAAGCTTTCTTT. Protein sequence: CASSSDRAKAFF. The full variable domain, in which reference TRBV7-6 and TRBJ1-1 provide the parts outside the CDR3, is GAGVSQSPRYKVTKRGQDVALRCDPISGHVSLYWYRQALGQGPEFLTYFNYEAQQDKSGLPNDRFSAERPEGSISTLTIQRTEQRDSAMYRCASSSDRAKAFFGQGTRLTVV.

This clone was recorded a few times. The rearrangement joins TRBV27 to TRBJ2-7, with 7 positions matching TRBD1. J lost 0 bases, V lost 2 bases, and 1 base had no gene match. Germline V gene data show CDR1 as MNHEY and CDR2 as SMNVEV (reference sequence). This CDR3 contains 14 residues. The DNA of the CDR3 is TGTGCCAGCAGTTTACAGGGGGACTCCTACGAGCAGTACTTC. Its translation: CASSLQGDSYEQYF.

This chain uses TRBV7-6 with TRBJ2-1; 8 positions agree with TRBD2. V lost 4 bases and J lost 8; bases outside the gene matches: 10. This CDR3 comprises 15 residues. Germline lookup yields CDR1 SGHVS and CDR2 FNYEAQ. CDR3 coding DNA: TGTGCCAGCAGCTCCTTAGCGGGATCGGCCGATGAGCAGTTCTTC. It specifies CASSSLAGSADEQFF.

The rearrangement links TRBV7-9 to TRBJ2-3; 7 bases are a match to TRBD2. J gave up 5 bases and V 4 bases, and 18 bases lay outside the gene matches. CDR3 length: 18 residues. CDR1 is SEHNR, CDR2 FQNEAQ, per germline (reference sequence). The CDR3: CASSSPAASGNSRDTQYF. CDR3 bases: TGTGCCAGCAGCTCACCGGCGGCTAGCGGCAACTCCAGAGATACGCAGTATTTT.

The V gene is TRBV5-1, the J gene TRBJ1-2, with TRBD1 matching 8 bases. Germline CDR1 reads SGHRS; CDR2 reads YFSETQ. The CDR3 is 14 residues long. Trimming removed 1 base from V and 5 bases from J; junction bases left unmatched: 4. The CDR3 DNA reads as TGCGCCAGCAGCTTGTCGGGGACAGGTTATGGCTACACCTTC. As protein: CASSLSGTGYGYTF.

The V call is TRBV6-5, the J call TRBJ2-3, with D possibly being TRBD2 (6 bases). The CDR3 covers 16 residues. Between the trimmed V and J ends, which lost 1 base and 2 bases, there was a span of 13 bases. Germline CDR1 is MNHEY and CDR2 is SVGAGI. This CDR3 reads CASSYYGVRDTDTQYF. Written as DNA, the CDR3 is TGTGCCAGCAGTTACTACGGGGTGCGGGACACAGATACGCAGTATTTT.

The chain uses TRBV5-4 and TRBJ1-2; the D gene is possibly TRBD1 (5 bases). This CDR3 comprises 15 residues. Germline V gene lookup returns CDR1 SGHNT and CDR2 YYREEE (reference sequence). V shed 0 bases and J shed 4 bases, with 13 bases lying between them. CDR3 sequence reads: CASSLAEQVRYGYTF. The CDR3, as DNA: TGTGCCAGCAGCTTGGCCGAACAGGTGCGCTATGGCTACACCTTC. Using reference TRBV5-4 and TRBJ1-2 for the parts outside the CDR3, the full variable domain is ETGVTQSPTHLIKTRGQQVTLRCSSQSGHNTVSWYQQALGQGPQFIFQYYREEENGRGNFPPRFSGLQFPNYSSELNVNALELDDSALYLCASSLAEQVRYGYTFGSGTRLTVV.

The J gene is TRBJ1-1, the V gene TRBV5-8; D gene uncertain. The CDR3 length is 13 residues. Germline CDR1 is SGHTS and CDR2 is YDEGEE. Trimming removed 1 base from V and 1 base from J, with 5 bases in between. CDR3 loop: CASSLTRNTEAFF. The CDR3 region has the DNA TGTGCCAGCAGCTTGACAAGGAACACTGAAGCTTTCTTT.

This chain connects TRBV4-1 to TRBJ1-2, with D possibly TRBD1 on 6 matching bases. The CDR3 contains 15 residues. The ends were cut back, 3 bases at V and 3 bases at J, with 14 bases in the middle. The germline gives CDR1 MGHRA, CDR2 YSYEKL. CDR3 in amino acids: CASSQAGASYYGYTF. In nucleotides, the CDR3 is TGCGCCAGCAGCCAGGCAGGGGCCTCCTACTATGGCTACACCTTC.

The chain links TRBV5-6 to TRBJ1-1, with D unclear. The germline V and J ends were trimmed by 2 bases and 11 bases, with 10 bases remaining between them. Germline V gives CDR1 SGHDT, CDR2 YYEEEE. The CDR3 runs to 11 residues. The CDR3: CASSFGGEAFF. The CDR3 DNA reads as TGTGCCAGCAGCTTTGGCGGGGAGGCTTTCTTT.

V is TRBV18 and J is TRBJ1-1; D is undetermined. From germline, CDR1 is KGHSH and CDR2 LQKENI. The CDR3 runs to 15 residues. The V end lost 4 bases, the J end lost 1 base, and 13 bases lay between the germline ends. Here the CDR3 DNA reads TGTGCCAGCTCACAACAAAAACAAGAGAACACTGAAGCTTTCTTT. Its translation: CASSQQKQENTEAFF.

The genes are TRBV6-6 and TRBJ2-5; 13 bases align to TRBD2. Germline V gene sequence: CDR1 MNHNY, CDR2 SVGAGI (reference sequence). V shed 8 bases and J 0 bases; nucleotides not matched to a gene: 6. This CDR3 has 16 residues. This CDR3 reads CASLEGTSGNQETQYF. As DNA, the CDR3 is TGTGCCAGCTTGGAGGGGACTAGCGGGAACCAAGAGACCCAGTACTTC.

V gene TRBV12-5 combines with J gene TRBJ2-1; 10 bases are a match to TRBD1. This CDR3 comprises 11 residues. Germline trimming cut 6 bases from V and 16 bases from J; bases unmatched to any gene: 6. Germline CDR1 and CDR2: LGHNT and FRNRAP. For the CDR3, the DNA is TGTGCTAGTGGGGGACAGGGGTCTCACTTCTTC. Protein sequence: CASGGQGSHFF.

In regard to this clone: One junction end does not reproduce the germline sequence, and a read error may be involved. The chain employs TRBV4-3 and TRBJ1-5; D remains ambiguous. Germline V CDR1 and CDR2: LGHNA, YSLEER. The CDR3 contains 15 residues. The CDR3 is CASSQDLGGSQLQHF. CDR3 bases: TGCGCCAGCAGCCAGGACCTCGGCGGGTCCCAGCTCCAGCATTTT.

The CDR3 coding sequence is TGTGCCAGCAGCGAGACTAGATTCCAGTACTTC. Protein: CASSETRFQYF. V usage is TRBV7-8 and J usage is TRBJ2-5, with D possibly matching TRBD2 (6 bases). The V and J ends lost 5 bases and 10 bases respectively, with 11 bases between them. The CDR3 has 11 amino acids. Germline V gives CDR1 SGHVS, CDR2 FQNEAQ.

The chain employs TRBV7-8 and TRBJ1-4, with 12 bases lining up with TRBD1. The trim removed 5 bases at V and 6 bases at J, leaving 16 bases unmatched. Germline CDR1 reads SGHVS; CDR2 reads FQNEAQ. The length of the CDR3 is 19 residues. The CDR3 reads CASSPRLGTGGPFDEKLFF. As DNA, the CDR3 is TGTGCCAGCAGCCCCCGCCTGGGGACAGGGGGCCCCTTTGATGAAAAACTGTTTTTT.